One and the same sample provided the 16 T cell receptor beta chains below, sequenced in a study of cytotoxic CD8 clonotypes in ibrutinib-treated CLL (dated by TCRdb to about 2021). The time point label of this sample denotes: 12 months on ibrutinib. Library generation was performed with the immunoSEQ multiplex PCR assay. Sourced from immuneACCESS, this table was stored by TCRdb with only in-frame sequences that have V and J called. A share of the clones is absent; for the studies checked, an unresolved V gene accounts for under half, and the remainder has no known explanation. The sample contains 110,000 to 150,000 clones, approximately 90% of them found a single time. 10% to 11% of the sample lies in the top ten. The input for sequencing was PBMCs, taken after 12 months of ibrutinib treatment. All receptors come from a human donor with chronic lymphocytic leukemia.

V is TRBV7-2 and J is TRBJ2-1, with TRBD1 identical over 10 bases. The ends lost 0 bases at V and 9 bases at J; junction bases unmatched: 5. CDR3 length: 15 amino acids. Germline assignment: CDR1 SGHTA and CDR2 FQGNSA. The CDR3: CASSLARDRGGEQFF. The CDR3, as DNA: TGTGCCAGCAGCTTAGCCCGGGACAGGGGCGGTGAGCAGTTCTTC.

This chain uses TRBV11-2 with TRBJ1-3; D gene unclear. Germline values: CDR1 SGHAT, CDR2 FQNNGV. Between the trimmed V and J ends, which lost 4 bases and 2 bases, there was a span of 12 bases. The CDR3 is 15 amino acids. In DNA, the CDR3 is TGTGCCAGCAGCTCTCGTGGGGAAGCTGGAAACACCATATATTTT. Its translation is CASSSRGEAGNTIYF.

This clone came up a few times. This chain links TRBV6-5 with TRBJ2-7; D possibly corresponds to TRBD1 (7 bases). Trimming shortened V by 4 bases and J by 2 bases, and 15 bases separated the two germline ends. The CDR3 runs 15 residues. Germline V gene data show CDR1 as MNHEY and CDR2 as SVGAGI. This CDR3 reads CASSFYRGGPYEQYF. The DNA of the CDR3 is TGTGCCAGCAGTTTCTACAGGGGAGGACCCTACGAGCAGTACTTC.

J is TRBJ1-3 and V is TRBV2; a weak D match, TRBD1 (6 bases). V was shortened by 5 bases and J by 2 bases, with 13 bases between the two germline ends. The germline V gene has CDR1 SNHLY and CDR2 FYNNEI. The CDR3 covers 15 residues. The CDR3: CASSPTGLAGNTIYF. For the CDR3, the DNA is TGTGCCAGCAGTCCTACAGGGCTGGCTGGAAACACCATATATTTT.

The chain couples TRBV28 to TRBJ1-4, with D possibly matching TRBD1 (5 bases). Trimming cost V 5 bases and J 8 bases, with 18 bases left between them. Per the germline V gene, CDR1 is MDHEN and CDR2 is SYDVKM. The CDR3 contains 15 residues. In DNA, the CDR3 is TGTGCCAGCAGTGCCCGCGGGGGGACGGGCGAAAAACTGTTTTTT. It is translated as CASSARGGTGEKLFF.

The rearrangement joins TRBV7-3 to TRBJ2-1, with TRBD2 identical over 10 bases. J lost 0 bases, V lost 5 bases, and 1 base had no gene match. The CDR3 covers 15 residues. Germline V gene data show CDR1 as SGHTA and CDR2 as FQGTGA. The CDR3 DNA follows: TGTGCCAGCAGCGCTAGCGGGAGCTCCTACAATGAGCAGTTCTTC. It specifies CASSASGSSYNEQFF.

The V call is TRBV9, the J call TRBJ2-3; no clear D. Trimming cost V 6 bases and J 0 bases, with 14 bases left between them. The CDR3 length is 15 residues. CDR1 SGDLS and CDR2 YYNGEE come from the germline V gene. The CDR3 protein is CASKKSVASTDTQYF. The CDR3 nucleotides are TGTGCCAGCAAAAAAAGCGTGGCTAGCACAGATACGCAGTATTTT. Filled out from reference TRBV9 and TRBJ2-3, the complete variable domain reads DSGVTQTPKHLITATGQRVTLRCSPRSGDLSVYWYQQSLDQGLQFLIQYYNGEERAKGNILERFSAQQFPDLHSELNLSSLELGDSALYFCASKKSVASTDTQYFGPGTRLTVL.

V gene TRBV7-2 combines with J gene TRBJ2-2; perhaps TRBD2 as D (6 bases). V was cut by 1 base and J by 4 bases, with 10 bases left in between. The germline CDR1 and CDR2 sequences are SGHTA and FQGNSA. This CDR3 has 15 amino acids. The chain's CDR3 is CASSLDSGRTGELFF. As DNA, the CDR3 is TGTGCCAGCAGCTTAGATAGCGGACGCACCGGGGAGCTGTTTTTT.

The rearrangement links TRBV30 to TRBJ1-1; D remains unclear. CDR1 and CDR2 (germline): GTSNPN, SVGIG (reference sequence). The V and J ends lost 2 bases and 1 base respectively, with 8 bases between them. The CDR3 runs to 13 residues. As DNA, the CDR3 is TGTGCCTGGAGTCGGAACCCGAACACTGAAGCTTTCTTT. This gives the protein CAWSRNPNTEAFF.

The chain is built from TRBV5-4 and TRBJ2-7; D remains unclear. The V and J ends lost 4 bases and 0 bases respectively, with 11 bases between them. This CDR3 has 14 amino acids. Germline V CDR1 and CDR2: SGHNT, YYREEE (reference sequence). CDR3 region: CASSQDHSSYEQYF. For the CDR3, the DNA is TGTGCCAGCAGCCAAGACCACAGCTCCTACGAGCAGTACTTC.

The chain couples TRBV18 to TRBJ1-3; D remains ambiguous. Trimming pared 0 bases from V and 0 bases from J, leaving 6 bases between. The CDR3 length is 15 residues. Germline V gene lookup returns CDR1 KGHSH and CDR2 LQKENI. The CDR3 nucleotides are TGTGCCAGCTCACCACCTCTGAACTCTGGAAACACCATATATTTT. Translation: CASSPPLNSGNTIYF.

The CDR3 DNA reads TGTGCCAGCAGCCGAGAGGGCTATAGCAATCAGCCCCAGCATTTT. The encoded protein is CASSREGYSNQPQHF. The chain is built from TRBV7-8 and TRBJ1-5; no reliable D call. The V end was cut by 5 bases, the J end by 0 bases, with 11 bases between. Germline assignment: CDR1 SGHVS and CDR2 FQNEAQ. The CDR3 consists of 15 residues.

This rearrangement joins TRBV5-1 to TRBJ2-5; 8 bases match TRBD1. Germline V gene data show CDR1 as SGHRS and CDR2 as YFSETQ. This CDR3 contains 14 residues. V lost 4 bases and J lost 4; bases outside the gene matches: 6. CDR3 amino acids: CASSPLQGGETQYF. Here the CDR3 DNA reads TGCGCCAGCAGCCCCCTACAGGGGGGAGAGACCCAGTACTTC.

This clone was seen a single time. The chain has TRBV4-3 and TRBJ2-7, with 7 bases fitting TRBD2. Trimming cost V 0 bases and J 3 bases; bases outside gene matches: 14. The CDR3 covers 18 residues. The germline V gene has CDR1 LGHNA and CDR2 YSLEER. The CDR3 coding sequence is TGCGCCAGCAGCCAAGATCAGAGCGGGACTGGGGGGAACTACGAGCAGTACTTC. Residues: CASSQDQSGTGGNYEQYF.

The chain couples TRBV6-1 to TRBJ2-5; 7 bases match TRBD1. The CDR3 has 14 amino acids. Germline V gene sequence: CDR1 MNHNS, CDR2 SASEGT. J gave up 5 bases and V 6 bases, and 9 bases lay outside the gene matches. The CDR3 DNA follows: TGTGCCAGCAGCCCGACAGGGCATATGGAGACCCAGTACTTC. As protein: CASSPTGHMETQYF.

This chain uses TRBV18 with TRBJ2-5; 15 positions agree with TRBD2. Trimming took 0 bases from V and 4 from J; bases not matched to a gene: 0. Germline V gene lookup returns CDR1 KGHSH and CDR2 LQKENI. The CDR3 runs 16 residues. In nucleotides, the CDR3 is TGTGCCAGCTCACCACCGGGACTAGCGGGAGGAGAGACCCAGTACTTC. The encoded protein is CASSPPGLAGGETQYF.